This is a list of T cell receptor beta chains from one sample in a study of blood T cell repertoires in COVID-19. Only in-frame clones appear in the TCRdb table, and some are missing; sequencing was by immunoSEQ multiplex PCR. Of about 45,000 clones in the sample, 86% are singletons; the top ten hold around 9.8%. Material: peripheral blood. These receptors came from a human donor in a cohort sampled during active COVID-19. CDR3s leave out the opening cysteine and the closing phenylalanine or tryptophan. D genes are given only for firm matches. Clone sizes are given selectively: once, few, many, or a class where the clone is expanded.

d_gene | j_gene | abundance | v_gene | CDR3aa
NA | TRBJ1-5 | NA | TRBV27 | ASSLVSPRWARSNQPQH
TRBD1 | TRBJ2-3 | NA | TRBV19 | ASSITQGADTQY
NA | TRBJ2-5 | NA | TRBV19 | ASSIDQAGVRRETQY
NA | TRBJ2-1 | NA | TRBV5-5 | ASSLGDTDEQF
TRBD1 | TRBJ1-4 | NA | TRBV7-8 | ASSLHRQGARTNEKLF
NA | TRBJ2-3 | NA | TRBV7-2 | ASSSRPTDTQY
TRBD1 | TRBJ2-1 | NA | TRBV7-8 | ASSPRTGAPYNEQF
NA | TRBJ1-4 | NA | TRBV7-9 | ASSPPPGRTKATNEKLF
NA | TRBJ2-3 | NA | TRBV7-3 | ASSSYGAPTDTQY
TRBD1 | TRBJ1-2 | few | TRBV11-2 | ASSFGQGSYGYT
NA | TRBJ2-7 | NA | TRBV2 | ASSPVHTEQY
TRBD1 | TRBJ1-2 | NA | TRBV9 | ASSGSGTGSHPIYGYT
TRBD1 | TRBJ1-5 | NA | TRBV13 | ASSLGLTGGVDQPQH
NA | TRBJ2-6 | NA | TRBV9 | ASKGLGGTGSGANVLT
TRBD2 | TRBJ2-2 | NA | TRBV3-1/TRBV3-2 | ASSQDLTSGSIGELF
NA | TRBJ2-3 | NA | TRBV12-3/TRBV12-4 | ASSLRIGGEKY
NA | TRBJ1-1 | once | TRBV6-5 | ASNIRRTGEAF
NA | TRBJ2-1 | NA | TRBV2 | ASSVWGRMDNEQF
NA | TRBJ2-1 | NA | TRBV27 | ASSLRLGLGNNEQF
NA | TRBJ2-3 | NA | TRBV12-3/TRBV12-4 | ASGPGLLQY
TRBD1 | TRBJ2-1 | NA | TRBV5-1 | ASSLVAGGQF
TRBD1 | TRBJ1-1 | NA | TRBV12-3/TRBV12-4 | ASSRDRAFWAF
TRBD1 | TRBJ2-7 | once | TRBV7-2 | ASSLNPTGGRYEQY
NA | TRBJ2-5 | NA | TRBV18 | ASSPPGRQETQY
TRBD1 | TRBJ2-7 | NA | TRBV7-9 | ASSLPTGTVNEQY
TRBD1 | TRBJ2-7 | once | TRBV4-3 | ASSQVVTRTGLTYEQY
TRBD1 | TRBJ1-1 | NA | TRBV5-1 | ASSGTGYKAF
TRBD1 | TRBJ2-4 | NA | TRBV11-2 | ASSLVGTVNIQY
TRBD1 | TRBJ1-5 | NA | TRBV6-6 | ASCRDSYNQPQH
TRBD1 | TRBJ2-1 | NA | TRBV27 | ASSFLGQSNEQF
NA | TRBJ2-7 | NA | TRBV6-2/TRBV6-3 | ASSLLPAAPYEQY
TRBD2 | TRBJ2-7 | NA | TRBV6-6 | ASATSGGRYEQY
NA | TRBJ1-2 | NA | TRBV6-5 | ASSPDLYGYT
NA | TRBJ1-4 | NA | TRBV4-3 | ASSQARRRVNEKLF
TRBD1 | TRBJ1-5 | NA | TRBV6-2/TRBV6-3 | ASSYRTGTSQPQH
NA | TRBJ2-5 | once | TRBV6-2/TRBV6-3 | ASSYNLPGTQY
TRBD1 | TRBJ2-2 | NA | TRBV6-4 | ASSFDRGTGELF
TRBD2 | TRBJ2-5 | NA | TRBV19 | ASSVGAGGQETQY
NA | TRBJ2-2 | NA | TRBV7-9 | ASSLGGLGNTGELF
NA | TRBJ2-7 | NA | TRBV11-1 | ASSFFIGAYEQY
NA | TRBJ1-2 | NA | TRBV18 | ASSPNVVAGQTNYGYT
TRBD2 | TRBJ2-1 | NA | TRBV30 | ASSAGGYPYSYNEQF
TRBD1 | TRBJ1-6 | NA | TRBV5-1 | ASSPGGQTSSYNSPLH
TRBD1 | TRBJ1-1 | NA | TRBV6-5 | ASERTGQFTEAF
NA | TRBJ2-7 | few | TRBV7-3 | ASSSAGYEQY
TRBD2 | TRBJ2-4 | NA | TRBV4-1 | ASSQGGGKENIQY
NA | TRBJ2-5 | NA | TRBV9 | ASSVITGPQETQY
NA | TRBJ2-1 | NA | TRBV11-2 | ASSLQPGASEQF
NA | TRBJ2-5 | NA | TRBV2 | ASRRDFGETQY
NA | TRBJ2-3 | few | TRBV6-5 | ASRQGLVADTQY
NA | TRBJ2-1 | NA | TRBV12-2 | ASRFAGGSEQF